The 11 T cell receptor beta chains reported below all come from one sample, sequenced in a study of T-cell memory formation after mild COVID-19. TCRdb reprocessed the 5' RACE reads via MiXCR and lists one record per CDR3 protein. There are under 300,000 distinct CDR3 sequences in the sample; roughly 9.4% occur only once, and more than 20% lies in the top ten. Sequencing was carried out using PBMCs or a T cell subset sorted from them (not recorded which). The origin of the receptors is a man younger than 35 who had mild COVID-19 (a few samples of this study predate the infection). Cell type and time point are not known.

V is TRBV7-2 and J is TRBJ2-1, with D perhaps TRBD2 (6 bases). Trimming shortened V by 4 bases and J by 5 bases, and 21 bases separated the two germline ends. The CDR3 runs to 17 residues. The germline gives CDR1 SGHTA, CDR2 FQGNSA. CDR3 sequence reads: CASSSVPGLTKDNEQFF. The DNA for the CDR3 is TGTGCCAGCAGCTCGGTCCCGGGACTCACGAAGGACAATGAGCAGTTCTTC.

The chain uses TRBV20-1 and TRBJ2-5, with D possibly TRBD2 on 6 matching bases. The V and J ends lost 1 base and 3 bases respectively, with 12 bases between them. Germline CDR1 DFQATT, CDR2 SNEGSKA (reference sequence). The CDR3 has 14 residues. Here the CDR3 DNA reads TGCAGTGCTAGAGTAGGAGGGCTTAAAGAGACCCAGTACTTC. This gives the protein CSARVGGLKETQYF.

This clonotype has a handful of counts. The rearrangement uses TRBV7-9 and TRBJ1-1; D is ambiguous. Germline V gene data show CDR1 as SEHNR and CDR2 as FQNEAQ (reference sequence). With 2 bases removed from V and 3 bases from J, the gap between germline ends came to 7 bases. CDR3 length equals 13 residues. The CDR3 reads CASSLIGYTEAFF. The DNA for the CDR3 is TGTGCCAGCAGCTTAATAGGGTACACTGAAGCTTTCTTT.

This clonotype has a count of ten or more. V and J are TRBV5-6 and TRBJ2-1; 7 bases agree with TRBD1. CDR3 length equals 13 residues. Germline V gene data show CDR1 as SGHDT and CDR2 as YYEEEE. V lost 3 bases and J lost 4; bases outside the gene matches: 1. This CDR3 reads CASSWGQYNEQFF. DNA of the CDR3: TGTGCCAGCAGCTGGGGACAGTACAATGAGCAGTTCTTC.

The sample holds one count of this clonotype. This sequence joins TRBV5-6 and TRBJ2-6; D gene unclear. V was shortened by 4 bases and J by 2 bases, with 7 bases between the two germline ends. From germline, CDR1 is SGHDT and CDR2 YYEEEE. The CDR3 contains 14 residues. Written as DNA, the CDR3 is TGTGCCAGCAGCCATGGGACTGGGGCCAACGTCCTGACTTTC. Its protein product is CASSHGTGANVLTF.

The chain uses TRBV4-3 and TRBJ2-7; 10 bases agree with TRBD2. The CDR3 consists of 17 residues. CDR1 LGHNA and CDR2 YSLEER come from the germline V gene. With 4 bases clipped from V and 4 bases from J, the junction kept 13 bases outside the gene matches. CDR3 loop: CASSRYSGGAESYEQYF. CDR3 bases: TGCGCCAGCAGCCGGTACAGCGGGGGGGCCGAATCGTACGAGCAGTACTTC.

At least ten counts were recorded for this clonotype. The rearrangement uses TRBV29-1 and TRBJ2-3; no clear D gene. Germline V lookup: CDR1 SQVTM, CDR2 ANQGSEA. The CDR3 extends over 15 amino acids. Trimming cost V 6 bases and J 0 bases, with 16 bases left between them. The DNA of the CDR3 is TGCAGCGTCGAGGCCGGAACGAGAAGCACAGATACGCAGTATTTT. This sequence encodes CSVEAGTRSTDTQYF.

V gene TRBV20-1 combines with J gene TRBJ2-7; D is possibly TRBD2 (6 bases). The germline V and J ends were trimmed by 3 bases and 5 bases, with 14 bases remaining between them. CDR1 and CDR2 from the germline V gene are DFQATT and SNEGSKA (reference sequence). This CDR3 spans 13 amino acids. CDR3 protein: CSASTLAGHEQYF. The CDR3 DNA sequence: TGCAGTGCTAGTACACTAGCTGGCCACGAGCAGTACTTC.

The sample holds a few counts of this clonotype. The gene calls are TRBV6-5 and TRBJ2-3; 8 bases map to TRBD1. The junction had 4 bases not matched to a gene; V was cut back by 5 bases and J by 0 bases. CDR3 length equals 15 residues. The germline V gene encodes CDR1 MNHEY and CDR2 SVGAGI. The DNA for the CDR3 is TGTGCCAGCAGTCGGACAGGGATTAGCACAGATACGCAGTATTTT. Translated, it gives CASSRTGISTDTQYF.

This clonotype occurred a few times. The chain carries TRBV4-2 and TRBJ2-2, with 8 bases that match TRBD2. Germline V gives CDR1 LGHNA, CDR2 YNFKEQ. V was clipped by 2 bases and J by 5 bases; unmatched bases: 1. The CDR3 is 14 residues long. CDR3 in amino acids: CASSQQRGTGELFF. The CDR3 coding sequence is TGTGCCAGCAGCCAACAGCGGGGGACCGGGGAGCTGTTTTTT.

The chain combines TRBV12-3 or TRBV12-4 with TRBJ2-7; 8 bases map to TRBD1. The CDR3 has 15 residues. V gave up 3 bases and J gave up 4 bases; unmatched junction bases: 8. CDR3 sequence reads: CASSLWQGAMYEQYF. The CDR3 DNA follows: TGTGCCAGCAGTTTGTGGCAGGGGGCAATGTACGAGCAGTACTTC.